This is a list of T cell receptor beta chains from one sample in a study of blood T cells in healthy people across ages. TCRdb re-called the 5' RACE reads with MiXCR, one entry per CDR3 protein. This sample has 700,000 to 900,000 distinct CDR3 sequences, with around 24% found just once. These data were also reused for a study on T cells of mothers and their children.

The sample consisted of blood. The receptors here all came from a boy between 5 and 17 years old in good health. Each CDR3 is given with its conserved first and last residue. Each record gives: V gene, clone size, J gene, D gene, CDR3 protein, CDR3 DNA. The D gene is left open where the match is weak. A clone size is listed for some rows: how often the clone was seen (once, few, many), or a class if it is expanded.

TRBV5-5	NA	TRBJ1-4	NA	CASSSGTPRGEKLFF	TGTGCCAGCAGTTCCGGGACCCCGAGAGGAGAAAAACTGTTTTTT
TRBV7-2	few	TRBJ2-1	NA	CASSLEAQAYNEQFF	TGTGCCAGCAGCTTAGAAGCCCAAGCCTACAATGAGCAGTTCTTC
TRBV7-9	NA	TRBJ2-5	TRBD2	CASSFPDLAVQETQYF	TGTGCCAGCAGCTTCCCTGACCTAGCGGTCCAAGAGACCCAGTACTTC
TRBV20-1	NA	TRBJ1-1	TRBD1	CSACGTGGGLNTEAFF	TGCAGTGCTTGCGGGACAGGGGGCGGATTGAACACTGAAGCTTTCTTT
TRBV2	NA	TRBJ2-2	TRBD1	CASSEGTDSTGELFF	TGTGCCAGCAGTGAGGGGACAGATTCCACCGGGGAGCTGTTTTTT
TRBV6-1	few	TRBJ1-4	TRBD1	CASRDREGEEKLFF	TGTGCCAGCAGGGACAGGGAGGGAGAGGAAAAACTGTTTTTT
TRBV6-5	NA	TRBJ1-5	TRBD1	CASSLTSQGNNQPQHF	TGTGCCAGCAGCCTAACCTCACAGGGGAACAATCAGCCCCAGCATTTT
TRBV5-1	few	TRBJ2-1	NA	CASSLDRAVNEQFF	TGCGCCAGCAGCTTGGACAGGGCGGTCAATGAGCAGTTCTTC
TRBV5-1	NA	TRBJ2-3	TRBD1	CASSLSDRAAVRDTQYF	TGCGCCAGCAGCTTAAGCGACAGGGCAGCAGTTCGAGATACGCAGTATTTT
TRBV7-2	NA	TRBJ2-4	TRBD2	CASSLGLAGRNIQYF	TGTGCCAGCAGCTTAGGACTAGCGGGGAGGAACATTCAGTACTTC
TRBV10-3	few	TRBJ1-5	NA	CAISGDINNQPQHF	TGTGCCATCAGCGGTGACATTAATAATCAGCCCCAGCATTTT
TRBV10-3	few	TRBJ2-1	NA	CAIGGGNEQFF	TGTGCCATAGGGGGGGGGAATGAGCAGTTCTTC
TRBV30	NA	TRBJ2-2	NA	CAWSPDTGELFF	TGTGCCTGGAGTCCAGACACCGGGGAGCTGTTTTTT
TRBV6-1	NA	TRBJ2-4	NA	CAEGDLAKNIQYF	TGTGCCGAAGGGGATCTAGCCAAAAACATTCAGTACTTC
TRBV28	NA	TRBJ2-1	NA	CASTYWPSSYNEQFF	TGTGCCAGCACCTATTGGCCTAGCTCTTACAATGAGCAGTTCTTC
TRBV7-9	few	TRBJ2-3	NA	CASSYGTPGADTQYF	TGTGCCAGCAGTTACGGGACCCCCGGGGCAGATACGCAGTATTTT
TRBV12-3/TRBV12-4	few	TRBJ1-4	NA	CATSDATNEKLFF	TGTGCCACCAGCGATGCAACTAATGAAAAACTGTTTTTT
TRBV6-5	NA	TRBJ2-5	TRBD1	CASMGWTGTREAQYF	TGTGCCAGCATGGGGTGGACAGGTACAAGAGAAGCCCAGTACTTC
TRBV12-3/TRBV12-4	few	TRBJ2-5	TRBD2	CASRGPGGADSQYF	TGTGCCAGCAGGGGCCCGGGAGGGGCGGATTCCCAGTACTTC
TRBV10-2	NA	TRBJ2-7	TRBD1	CASRDGTDEQYF	TGCGCCAGCAGGGATGGGACAGACGAGCAGTACTTC
TRBV6-1	NA	TRBJ1-1	TRBD1	CASERGSGGGWNTEAFF	TGCGCCAGCGAGAGAGGATCAGGGGGCGGCTGGAACACTGAAGCTTTCTTT
TRBV5-1	NA	TRBJ1-2	NA	CASKITGGPSYGYTF	TGCGCCAGCAAAATCACCGGGGGGCCAAGCTATGGCTACACCTTC
TRBV29-1	NA	TRBJ1-2	NA	CSVEAGGLLGYTF	TGCAGCGTTGAGGCGGGGGGTCTTTTAGGCTACACCTTC
TRBV5-1	NA	TRBJ2-7	TRBD2	CASSLGGGLPIPYEQYF	TGCGCCAGCAGTTTGGGGGGGGGACTGCCGATTCCCTACGAGCAGTACTTC
TRBV5-4	NA	TRBJ2-5	NA	CASSGDRPQETQYF	TGTGCCAGCAGCGGCGACCGGCCCCAAGAGACCCAGTACTTC
TRBV5-1	NA	TRBJ2-1	NA	CASSSLRGPEGEQFF	TGCGCCAGCAGCTCCCTCCGGGGGCCCGAGGGCGAGCAGTTCTTC
TRBV20-1	NA	TRBJ1-4	NA	CSAKGTGAGGNEKLFF	TGCAGTGCTAAAGGGACGGGGGCGGGGGGTAATGAAAAACTGTTTTTT
TRBV10-3	NA	TRBJ1-5	NA	CAISPGTHAGSNQPQHF	TGTGCCATCAGTCCCGGGACACACGCCGGTAGCAATCAGCCCCAGCATTTT